Sequencing of this T cell receptor beta chain was carried out in a study of regulatory T cells in long-lasting Graves disease. The time point here: newly diagnosed GD, antithyroid drugs for less than 3 months. PBMC RNA served as the TCR library source. On this clonotype: Its antigen is currently unknown.

Study-wide results and caveats: Peripheral blood alone, not thyroid tissue, underwent study.

With iRepertoire HTBI primers and Arm-PCR of CDR3 regions, TCR beta libraries were built. TCRdb itself ran the multiplex PCR reads through MiXCR, one entry per CDR3 protein. The data contain around 240,000 distinct CDR3 sequences, approximately 18% of them singletons. These data were also filed under a second study, of T cells in Graves' hyperthyroidism and ophthalmopathy. In that study: Patients counted as stable if ophthalmopathy did not develop within 18 months.

Specimen: peripheral blood mononuclear cells (PBMCs), collected at new diagnosis, from a patient treated with antithyroid drugs. This TCR came from a woman under 40 with Graves disease.

CDR3 in amino acids: CASSPGTSRSTDTQYF. CDR3 DNA: TGTGCCAGTAGTCCCGGGACTAGCAGATCGACAGATACGCAGTATTTT. The chain is built from TRBV19 and TRBJ2-3; 9 bases are a match to TRBD2. The CDR3 spans 16 residues. With V trimmed by 5 bases and J by 3 bases, 9 bases remained unmatched. Germline assignment: CDR1 LNHDA and CDR2 SQIVND (reference sequence).